This TCR beta chain was captured in a study of blood T cells in healthy people across ages. In the study overall: Capturing about one barcoded beta molecule per two T cells was achieved by template switching. Study conclusions and caveats: Per million T cells, TCR beta diversity dropped roughly linearly as age increased.

In regard to this clonotype: The antigen is undetermined.

The length of the CDR3 is 13 residues. Deletions cut 3 bases from V and 4 bases from J, with 9 bases between. It was with a sample-barcoded 5' primer and a J-beta primer mix that a second PCR of roughly 7 to 12 cycles was run. TCRdb recomputed calls from the 5' RACE reads with MiXCR, one row per CDR3 protein. Seen here are about 1 million distinct CDR3 sequences, approximately 26% observed once, and the top ten hold around 0.75%. These data are also associated with another study on T cells of mothers and their children.

The sequencing input was blood. The V call is TRBV12-3 or TRBV12-4, the J call TRBJ2-5; D is ambiguous. This clonotype was obtained from a girl aged 2 to 9 in good health. The CDR3, as DNA: TGTGCCAGCAGTTTCCCCCCCTTAGAGACCCAGTACTTC. Translation gives CASSFPPLETQYF.